The rows below give T cell receptor beta chains drawn from one sample of a study of cytomegalovirus exposure and HLA in healthy donors. The protocol was immunoSEQ multiplex PCR, while the TCRdb copy is restricted to in-frame clones and leaves out a portion. The sample carries 150,000 or so clones, roughly 80% recorded once. Sequenced: PBMCs. These receptors all come from a man in his forties in good health and CMV-seronegative. Both conserved end residues are part of each CDR3. Fields, in order: clone size, D gene, J gene, V gene, CDR3 DNA, CDR3 protein. The D gene is left open where the match is weak. Clone size is given for some rows only: seen once, a few or many times, or a class if the clone is expanded.

abundance: NA; d_gene: NA; j_gene: TRBJ2-7; v_gene: TRBV4-1; CDR3nt: TGCGCCAGCAGCCAGTCGACAGTTAGACTCTACGAGCAGTACTTC; CDR3aa: CASSQSTVRLYEQYF
abundance: once; d_gene: NA; j_gene: TRBJ1-3; v_gene: TRBV18; CDR3nt: TGTGCCAGCTCACCGGACAGTTTGTCTGGAAACACCATATATTTT; CDR3aa: CASSPDSLSGNTIYF
abundance: few; d_gene: NA; j_gene: TRBJ1-2; v_gene: TRBV4-3; CDR3nt: TGCGCCAGCAGCCCCAGTGGAAGGGGCGCACCTAACTATGGCTACACCTTC; CDR3aa: CASSPSGRGAPNYGYTF
abundance: NA; d_gene: TRBD1; j_gene: TRBJ2-7; v_gene: TRBV18; CDR3nt: TGTGCCAGCTCAGGTAGAACAGGGGAGTATGAGCAGTACTTC; CDR3aa: CASSGRTGEYEQYF
abundance: NA; d_gene: TRBD1; j_gene: TRBJ2-5; v_gene: TRBV7-7; CDR3nt: TGTGCCAGCAGCCCTACAGGGGTAGGAGAGACCCAGTACTTC; CDR3aa: CASSPTGVGETQYF
abundance: NA; d_gene: TRBD2; j_gene: TRBJ2-1; v_gene: TRBV19; CDR3nt: TGTGCCAGTAGTAAGGGACTAGCCTCTAATGAGCAGTTCTTC; CDR3aa: CASSKGLASNEQFF
abundance: few; d_gene: NA; j_gene: TRBJ2-2; v_gene: TRBV5-1; CDR3nt: TGCGCCAGCAGCTTGGTGGACTCCACCGGGGAGCTGTTTTTT; CDR3aa: CASSLVDSTGELFF
abundance: few; d_gene: NA; j_gene: TRBJ1-1; v_gene: TRBV5-1; CDR3nt: TGCGCCAGCAGCCAGGGGACGAACACTGAAGCTTTCTTT; CDR3aa: CASSQGTNTEAFF
abundance: NA; d_gene: NA; j_gene: TRBJ1-1; v_gene: TRBV7-9; CDR3nt: TGTGCCAGCAGCCCCGGGATAGGCTTGAACACTGAAGCTTTCTTT; CDR3aa: CASSPGIGLNTEAFF
abundance: NA; d_gene: NA; j_gene: TRBJ2-5; v_gene: TRBV21-1; CDR3nt: TGTGCCACCGGGGGATGGACCCAGTACTTC; CDR3aa: CATGGWTQYF
abundance: NA; d_gene: TRBD1; j_gene: TRBJ1-2; v_gene: TRBV7-8; CDR3nt: TGTGCCAGCAGCTTCCGGGACAGGGACTATGGCTACACCTTC; CDR3aa: CASSFRDRDYGYTF
abundance: few; d_gene: TRBD1; j_gene: TRBJ1-6; v_gene: TRBV18; CDR3nt: TGTGCCAGCTCACCCCCCGGGACAGTTAATTCACCCCTCCACTTT; CDR3aa: CASSPPGTVNSPLHF
abundance: NA; d_gene: TRBD1; j_gene: TRBJ1-5; v_gene: TRBV7-9; CDR3nt: TGTGCCAGCACCTCTTGGCCCCGGGACAGGGGTCGGAATCAGCCCCAGCATTTT; CDR3aa: CASTSWPRDRGRNQPQHF
abundance: NA; d_gene: NA; j_gene: TRBJ2-2; v_gene: TRBV28; CDR3nt: TGTGCCAGCAGTTTTTTTAGGGGGTCCGGGGAGCTGTTTTTT; CDR3aa: CASSFFRGSGELFF
abundance: NA; d_gene: TRBD1; j_gene: TRBJ2-3; v_gene: TRBV7-9; CDR3nt: TGTGCCAGCAGCTTAGGACAGGGGGGTCCAGATACGCAGTATTTT; CDR3aa: CASSLGQGGPDTQYF
abundance: NA; d_gene: NA; j_gene: TRBJ1-5; v_gene: TRBV6-4; CDR3nt: TGTGCCAGCCAGAAACCCCAGCGGAGGTACAATCAGCCCCAGCATTTT; CDR3aa: CASQKPQRRYNQPQHF
abundance: NA; d_gene: TRBD1; j_gene: TRBJ1-1; v_gene: TRBV4-1; CDR3nt: TGCGCCAGCAGCCGTCCTGTCCGAGGACAGGACAACACTGAAGCTTTCTTT; CDR3aa: CASSRPVRGQDNTEAFF
abundance: NA; d_gene: NA; j_gene: TRBJ1-2; v_gene: TRBV5-8; CDR3nt: TGTGCCAGCAGCACTATCACAGGGACGACTGGCTACACCTTC; CDR3aa: CASSTITGTTGYTF
abundance: NA; d_gene: NA; j_gene: TRBJ2-5; v_gene: TRBV7-9; CDR3nt: TGTGCCAGCAGGCCAGGGGAGGGCAACAGGGTCGAGACCCAGTACTTC; CDR3aa: CASRPGEGNRVETQYF
abundance: few; d_gene: TRBD1; j_gene: TRBJ1-2; v_gene: TRBV5-1; CDR3nt: TGCGCCAGCAGCTTGGCAGGACAGGGGGATGGCTACACCTTC; CDR3aa: CASSLAGQGDGYTF
abundance: NA; d_gene: NA; j_gene: TRBJ1-3; v_gene: TRBV9; CDR3nt: TGTGCCAGCAGCCTCAGGGGAAACTCTGGAAACACCATATATTTT; CDR3aa: CASSLRGNSGNTIYF
abundance: NA; d_gene: NA; j_gene: TRBJ1-3; v_gene: TRBV11-2; CDR3nt: TGTGCCAGCAGCCCGATGTCAGGGGCTTCTGGAAACACCATATATTTT; CDR3aa: CASSPMSGASGNTIYF
abundance: few; d_gene: NA; j_gene: TRBJ1-6; v_gene: TRBV10-1; CDR3nt: TGCGCCAGCAATGGGTATCGGGTTAATTCACCCCTCCACTTT; CDR3aa: CASNGYRVNSPLHF
abundance: NA; d_gene: NA; j_gene: TRBJ1-1; v_gene: TRBV11-3; CDR3nt: TGTGCCAGCAGCTTAGGTAGCGCCTGTGAAGCTTTCTTT; CDR3aa: CASSLGSACEAFF
abundance: NA; d_gene: NA; j_gene: TRBJ2-1; v_gene: TRBV6-1; CDR3nt: TGCAGCGGAAGCTCCTACAATGAGCAGTTCTTC; CDR3aa: CSGSSYNEQFF
abundance: NA; d_gene: NA; j_gene: TRBJ1-2; v_gene: TRBV18; CDR3nt: TGTGCCAGCTCACCACGACAGAACTACAACTATGGCTACACCTTC; CDR3aa: CASSPRQNYNYGYTF
abundance: NA; d_gene: NA; j_gene: TRBJ2-5; v_gene: TRBV10-2; CDR3nt: TGCGCCAGCAGCCTCCGGGACTTGCAAGAGACCCAGTACTTC; CDR3aa: CASSLRDLQETQYF
abundance: NA; d_gene: NA; j_gene: TRBJ2-5; v_gene: TRBV9; CDR3nt: TGTGCCAGCAGCGTAGCTACAGGACACCAAGAGACCCAGTACTTC; CDR3aa: CASSVATGHQETQYF
abundance: once; d_gene: NA; j_gene: TRBJ1-1; v_gene: TRBV11-2; CDR3nt: TGTGCCAGCAGCTTAGCGGTGCAATGGTCTCCCCGGACAGCCTCTGAAGCTTTCTTT; CDR3aa: CASSLAVQWSPRTASEAFF
abundance: NA; d_gene: TRBD1; j_gene: TRBJ2-3; v_gene: TRBV7-3; CDR3nt: TGTGCCAGCAGCTCGGGACAGGGGGAGGCAGATACGCAGTATTTT; CDR3aa: CASSSGQGEADTQYF
abundance: few; d_gene: TRBD2; j_gene: TRBJ2-5; v_gene: TRBV18; CDR3nt: TGTGCCAGCTCACCAACTAGCGGGGAGACCCAGTACTTC; CDR3aa: CASSPTSGETQYF
abundance: NA; d_gene: NA; j_gene: TRBJ2-3; v_gene: TRBV19; CDR3nt: TGTGCCAGTAGTATGCAAGAAGGAGCGCAGTATTTT; CDR3aa: CASSMQEGAQYF
abundance: NA; d_gene: NA; j_gene: TRBJ2-7; v_gene: TRBV28; CDR3nt: TGTGCCAGCAGTTTGGGGGCATCCTACGAGCAGTACTTC; CDR3aa: CASSLGASYEQYF
abundance: NA; d_gene: NA; j_gene: TRBJ2-1; v_gene: TRBV13; CDR3nt: TGTGCCAGCAGCTTAGGGGCGGGCATCGATGAGCAGTTCTTC; CDR3aa: CASSLGAGIDEQFF
abundance: few; d_gene: NA; j_gene: TRBJ2-1; v_gene: TRBV11-2; CDR3nt: TGTGCCAGCATCCAAACGCCGCGGGGGCGCTACAATGAGCAGTTCTTC; CDR3aa: CASIQTPRGRYNEQFF
abundance: NA; d_gene: NA; j_gene: TRBJ1-2; v_gene: TRBV18; CDR3nt: TGTGCCAGCTCACCAACCGGGTCCTATGGCTACACCTTC; CDR3aa: CASSPTGSYGYTF
abundance: NA; d_gene: TRBD2; j_gene: TRBJ2-3; v_gene: TRBV2; CDR3nt: TGTGCCAGCAGTGACGGGCGGGGGAGCACAGATACGCAGTATTTT; CDR3aa: CASSDGRGSTDTQYF
abundance: NA; d_gene: TRBD1; j_gene: TRBJ1-1; v_gene: TRBV6-6; CDR3nt: TGTGCCAGCAGTTCTTGGGACAGGGTGAACACTGAAGCTTTCTTT; CDR3aa: CASSSWDRVNTEAFF
abundance: few; d_gene: NA; j_gene: TRBJ2-3; v_gene: TRBV20-1; CDR3nt: TGCAGTGCTAGCGCAGCAGATACGCAGTATTTT; CDR3aa: CSASAADTQYF
abundance: NA; d_gene: NA; j_gene: TRBJ2-3; v_gene: TRBV2; CDR3nt: TGTGCCAGCAGTGCGACGATTAGAGGGGATACGCAGTATTTT; CDR3aa: CASSATIRGDTQYF
abundance: NA; d_gene: TRBD1; j_gene: TRBJ1-6; v_gene: TRBV7-2; CDR3nt: TGTGCCAGCAGCCTATATGGGACAGGGGTCTCACCCCTCCACTTT; CDR3aa: CASSLYGTGVSPLHF
abundance: NA; d_gene: TRBD2; j_gene: TRBJ2-1; v_gene: TRBV5-1; CDR3nt: TGCGCCAGCAGCGGCCTAGCGGGGAGCTCCTACAATGAGCAGTTCTTC; CDR3aa: CASSGLAGSSYNEQFF
abundance: NA; d_gene: TRBD1; j_gene: TRBJ2-1; v_gene: TRBV5-4; CDR3nt: TGTGCCAGCAGCTTGGGGGACAGGGGGCGAAACAATGAGCAGTTCTTC; CDR3aa: CASSLGDRGRNNEQFF
abundance: few; d_gene: TRBD1; j_gene: TRBJ2-6; v_gene: TRBV7-3; CDR3nt: TGTGCCAGCAGCTTTAGGACAGGGCTACCCTCTGGGGCCAACGTCCTGACTTTC; CDR3aa: CASSFRTGLPSGANVLTF
abundance: NA; d_gene: NA; j_gene: TRBJ2-3; v_gene: TRBV27; CDR3nt: TGTGCCAGCAGAAACTCTCCGGGGGGCCGCACAGATACGCAGTATTTT; CDR3aa: CASRNSPGGRTDTQYF
abundance: NA; d_gene: TRBD2; j_gene: TRBJ2-2; v_gene: TRBV5-1; CDR3nt: TGCGCCAGCAGCTTGGAAGGCGGGGGGAACACCGGGGAGCTGTTTTTT; CDR3aa: CASSLEGGGNTGELFF
abundance: NA; d_gene: NA; j_gene: TRBJ1-1; v_gene: TRBV5-4; CDR3nt: TGTGCCAGCAGCTTGGGGGTCCAGGGAATGAACACTGAAGCTTTCTTT; CDR3aa: CASSLGVQGMNTEAFF
abundance: NA; d_gene: NA; j_gene: TRBJ2-3; v_gene: TRBV4-3; CDR3nt: TGCGCCAGCAGCCAATCGAGTGTAGGGGTTTCCACAGATACGCAGTATTTT; CDR3aa: CASSQSSVGVSTDTQYF
abundance: few; d_gene: TRBD1; j_gene: TRBJ1-1; v_gene: TRBV6-5; CDR3nt: TGTGCCAGCAGCGGACAGGAGAACACTGAAGCTTTCTTT; CDR3aa: CASSGQENTEAFF
abundance: few; d_gene: NA; j_gene: TRBJ1-3; v_gene: TRBV4-2; CDR3nt: TGTGCCAGCAGCCCCAAGAGCGGCATTGGAAACACCATATATTTT; CDR3aa: CASSPKSGIGNTIYF
abundance: once; d_gene: TRBD2; j_gene: TRBJ2-5; v_gene: TRBV6-6; CDR3nt: TGTGCCAGCAGTTACGCGGCGGGGGTTCCCCAAGAGACCCAGTACTTC; CDR3aa: CASSYAAGVPQETQYF
abundance: few; d_gene: NA; j_gene: TRBJ1-4; v_gene: TRBV5-1; CDR3nt: TGCGCCAGCAGCTTGGCCAGGCAGGGGAACGAAAAACTGTTTTTT; CDR3aa: CASSLARQGNEKLFF
abundance: many; d_gene: NA; j_gene: TRBJ2-1; v_gene: TRBV29-1; CDR3nt: TGCAGCGTTGGCCTCCACGGTGATGAGCAGTTCTTC; CDR3aa: CSVGLHGDEQFF
abundance: NA; d_gene: NA; j_gene: TRBJ1-1; v_gene: TRBV7-3; CDR3nt: TGTGCCAGCAGCCGGGGGATGAACACTGAAGCTTTCTTT; CDR3aa: CASSRGMNTEAFF
abundance: NA; d_gene: NA; j_gene: TRBJ2-7; v_gene: TRBV9; CDR3nt: TGTGCCAGCAGCGTAGATGCAGGTGACTACGAGCAGTACTTC; CDR3aa: CASSVDAGDYEQYF
abundance: NA; d_gene: TRBD1; j_gene: TRBJ2-7; v_gene: TRBV7-9; CDR3nt: TGTGCCAGCAGCCGATGGGACAGGGGAAACTACGAGCAGTACTTC; CDR3aa: CASSRWDRGNYEQYF
abundance: few; d_gene: TRBD1; j_gene: TRBJ1-2; v_gene: TRBV6-5; CDR3nt: TGTGCCAGCAGTTATATAGACAGGGATGGCTACACCTTC; CDR3aa: CASSYIDRDGYTF